A selection of T cell receptor beta chains follows, all from one sample in a study of blood T cell repertoires in COVID-19. The repertoire was sequenced with immunoSEQ multiplex PCR; TCRdb's copy has only in-frame clones and lacks some. The repertoire holds under 500,000 clones, with more than 80% as singletons. Specimen: PBMCs or T cells enriched from blood (not recorded which). The receptors derive from a man younger than 45 who had recovered from COVID-19. Both conserved end residues are part of each CDR3. D genes are given only for firm matches. Size is omitted from some rows. Given values are once, few, many or a class for expanded clones.

D: TRBD1; J: TRBJ1-5; V: TRBV7-9; size: once; DNA: TGTGCCAGCAGCCCATCCGGGGACAGAAACCAGCCCCAGCATTTT; CDR3: CASSPSGDRNQPQHF
D: NA; J: TRBJ2-7; V: TRBV30; size: NA; DNA: TGTGCCTGGAGTGTACTTTGCGAGACTAGATTTTCCTGCGAGCAGTACTTC; CDR3: CAWSVLCETRFSCEQYF
D: NA; J: TRBJ2-5; V: TRBV30; size: NA; DNA: TGTGCCTGGAGTCCAGGACTGCAAGAGACCCAGTACTTC; CDR3: CAWSPGLQETQYF
D: NA; J: TRBJ1-2; V: TRBV5-1; size: NA; DNA: TGCGCCAGCAGCTTGGCCGGAGGGGATGGCTACACCTTC; CDR3: CASSLAGGDGYTF
D: NA; J: TRBJ2-3; V: TRBV7-8; size: NA; DNA: TGTGCCAGCAGCCGAGGGACAGGACTAGCCGATACGCAGTATTTT; CDR3: CASSRGTGLADTQYF
D: TRBD1; J: TRBJ1-1; V: TRBV18; size: NA; DNA: TGTGCCAGCTCACCCCAAGATACAGGGGGCTTGAACACTGAAGCTTTCTTT; CDR3: CASSPQDTGGLNTEAFF
D: TRBD1; J: TRBJ1-3; V: TRBV28; size: NA; DNA: TGTGCCAGCAGTCCCCTTCGGACAGGTAGCCATGGAAACACCATATATTTT; CDR3: CASSPLRTGSHGNTIYF
D: NA; J: TRBJ2-7; V: TRBV7-2; size: NA; DNA: TGTGCCAGCAGCCCATCGGGACTCTCCTCCTACGAGCAGTACTTC; CDR3: CASSPSGLSSYEQYF
D: NA; J: TRBJ2-3; V: TRBV27; size: NA; DNA: TGTGCCAGCAGTTTAATTAACACAGATACGCAGTATTTT; CDR3: CASSLINTDTQYF
D: NA; J: TRBJ1-3; V: TRBV6-1; size: few; DNA: TGTGCCAGCAGTGACCTAGGCTCTGGAAACACCATATATTTT; CDR3: CASSDLGSGNTIYF
D: TRBD1; J: TRBJ2-7; V: TRBV2; size: NA; DNA: TGTGCCAGCAGTACAGGGGGCTACGAGCAGTACTTC; CDR3: CASSTGGYEQYF
D: NA; J: TRBJ2-2; V: TRBV24-1; size: NA; DNA: TGTGCCACCAGTAGCGAGAACACCGGGGAGCTGTTTTTT; CDR3: CATSSENTGELFF
D: NA; J: TRBJ1-6; V: TRBV14; size: NA; DNA: TGTGCCAGCAGCCGAGAGCACGCCGGGACACTTGATAATTCACCCCTCCACTTT; CDR3: CASSREHAGTLDNSPLHF
D: NA; J: TRBJ2-2; V: TRBV2; size: NA; DNA: TGTGCCAGCAGTCCCGAGTCATACGCGAACACCGGGGAGCTGTTTTTT; CDR3: CASSPESYANTGELFF
D: TRBD2; J: TRBJ2-7; V: TRBV7-9; size: NA; DNA: TGTGCCAGCAGGCGGGCGGGGGGAGGCTTCTCCTACGAGCAGTACTTC; CDR3: CASRRAGGGFSYEQYF
D: NA; J: TRBJ2-2; V: TRBV6-5; size: NA; DNA: TGTGCCAGCAGTAAATCGGGAACCGGCACCGGGGAGCTGTTTTTT; CDR3: CASSKSGTGTGELFF
D: TRBD2; J: TRBJ2-7; V: TRBV11-2; size: NA; DNA: TGTGCCAGCAGCTTAAGGGCGGGAGGGCCGACAGAGCAGTACTTC; CDR3: CASSLRAGGPTEQYF
D: NA; J: TRBJ1-2; V: TRBV28; size: NA; DNA: TGTGCCAGCAGTGTTGGAGAGTTTGGCTACACCTTC; CDR3: CASSVGEFGYTF
D: NA; J: TRBJ1-1; V: TRBV29-1; size: NA; DNA: TGCAGCGTTGAAAATTCAAACACTGAAGCTTTCTTT; CDR3: CSVENSNTEAFF
D: NA; J: TRBJ1-3; V: TRBV18; size: once; DNA: TGTGCCAGCTCAACGTCAGGGTCTGGAAACACCATATATTTT; CDR3: CASSTSGSGNTIYF
D: NA; J: TRBJ1-1; V: TRBV20-1; size: NA; DNA: TGCAGTGCTAGTCGTTGGGGGCAGAGCACTGAAGCTTTCTTT; CDR3: CSASRWGQSTEAFF
D: TRBD2; J: TRBJ2-7; V: TRBV5-1; size: NA; DNA: TGCGCCAGCAGCTTGGGTAGCGGGGGCGGGTCGGAGCAGTACTTC; CDR3: CASSLGSGGGSEQYF
D: TRBD2; J: TRBJ2-2; V: TRBV4-1; size: NA; DNA: TGCGCCAGCAGCCTACTTAAGGGACTAGCGGGTCGACCGAACACCGGGGAGCTGTTTTTT; CDR3: CASSLLKGLAGRPNTGELFF
D: TRBD1; J: TRBJ2-7; V: TRBV27; size: NA; DNA: TGTGCCAGCAGCCTCGACAGGGGATACGAGCAGTACTTC; CDR3: CASSLDRGYEQYF
D: NA; J: TRBJ2-5; V: TRBV6-5; size: NA; DNA: TGTGCCAGCAGTTACTCGGCCAGGTCAGAGACCCAGTACTTC; CDR3: CASSYSARSETQYF
D: NA; J: TRBJ2-5; V: TRBV10-2; size: NA; DNA: TGCGCCAGCAGTGAGCTGGCGGGAGAGACCCAGTACTTC; CDR3: CASSELAGETQYF
D: TRBD1; J: TRBJ1-2; V: TRBV24-1; size: few; DNA: TGTGCCACCAGTGATACCCGACAGGGGGCCTATGGCTACACCTTC; CDR3: CATSDTRQGAYGYTF
D: TRBD1; J: TRBJ1-1; V: TRBV7-2; size: NA; DNA: TGTGCCAGCAGGTTGGCCCGGCTGTACGGGACAGGGGCTAGAGGTTTCTTT; CDR3: CASRLARLYGTGARGFF
D: TRBD1; J: TRBJ2-7; V: TRBV5-1; size: NA; DNA: TGCGCCAGCAGCTTCCGGGGGAGGGGCGGGACAGGGGTATACGAGCAGTACTTC; CDR3: CASSFRGRGGTGVYEQYF
D: TRBD1; J: TRBJ2-5; V: TRBV5-1; size: NA; DNA: TGCGCCAGCAGCTCTCAGGGGGCCCAAGAGACCCAGTACTTC; CDR3: CASSSQGAQETQYF
D: TRBD2; J: TRBJ2-5; V: TRBV11-2; size: NA; DNA: TGTGCCAGCAGCTTAGATCCAATAGCGGGAGGAGTCCAAGAGACCCAGTACTTC; CDR3: CASSLDPIAGGVQETQYF
D: NA; J: TRBJ2-7; V: TRBV19; size: many; DNA: TGTGCCAGTAGTCCCCAGGGGGGCGAGCAGTACTTC; CDR3: CASSPQGGEQYF
D: TRBD2; J: TRBJ2-1; V: TRBV18; size: NA; DNA: TGTGCCAGCTCACCACCTAGCGGGAGCCGGGGGTACAATGAGCAGTTCTTC; CDR3: CASSPPSGSRGYNEQFF
D: NA; J: TRBJ2-2; V: TRBV24-1; size: NA; DNA: TGTGCCACCGCAGGACTTACCACCGGGGAGCTGTTTTTT; CDR3: CATAGLTTGELFF
D: NA; J: TRBJ2-2; V: TRBV5-1; size: NA; DNA: TGCGCCAGCAGCTTGTTGACGGGGAACCCAGAAAGAAACACCGGGGAGCTGTTTTTT; CDR3: CASSLLTGNPERNTGELFF
D: TRBD1; J: TRBJ1-4; V: TRBV9; size: NA; DNA: TGTGCCAGCAGCCTCGGACAGGGTCGGGAAAAACTGTTTTTT; CDR3: CASSLGQGREKLFF
D: TRBD1; J: TRBJ2-7; V: TRBV10-1; size: NA; DNA: TGCGCCAGCAGTGAGTCGCCAGGGGGCAAGTACGAGCAGTACTTC; CDR3: CASSESPGGKYEQYF
D: NA; J: TRBJ2-7; V: TRBV20-1; size: NA; DNA: TGCAGTGTCGGTTTTTCCTACGAGCAGTACTTC; CDR3: CSVGFSYEQYF
D: NA; J: TRBJ2-7; V: TRBV7-8; size: NA; DNA: TGTGCCAGCAGCGGGGGGGCTTGGGGCGAGCAGTACTTC; CDR3: CASSGGAWGEQYF
D: NA; J: TRBJ2-5; V: TRBV18; size: NA; DNA: TGTGCCAGCTCACCACAGGGGGAGGGCCTGATGGAGACCCAGTACTTC; CDR3: CASSPQGEGLMETQYF
D: TRBD2; J: TRBJ2-7; V: TRBV6-1; size: NA; DNA: TGTGCCAGCAGTGAGGGTCTAGCGGACCTCTACGAGCAGTACTTC; CDR3: CASSEGLADLYEQYF
D: NA; J: TRBJ2-7; V: TRBV12-3/TRBV12-4; size: NA; DNA: TGTGCCAGCAGTTTATTCTCGTACGAGCAGTACTTC; CDR3: CASSLFSYEQYF
D: TRBD2; J: TRBJ2-7; V: TRBV7-2; size: NA; DNA: TGTGCCAGCAGCTTAGCTGCGGGAGTCAACGAGCAGTACTTC; CDR3: CASSLAAGVNEQYF
D: NA; J: TRBJ1-4; V: TRBV5-1; size: NA; DNA: TGCGCCAGCAGCTTACCGGGACAAGGTGAAAAACTGTTTTTT; CDR3: CASSLPGQGEKLFF
D: NA; J: TRBJ1-1; V: TRBV19; size: few; DNA: TGTGCCAGTACCCAGCCGGGGAGCCCTAACTCTGAAGCTTTCTTT; CDR3: CASTQPGSPNSEAFF
D: NA; J: TRBJ2-5; V: TRBV4-1; size: NA; DNA: TGCGCCAGCAGCCAAGAGTACGCAGGGGTCCAAGAGACCCAGTACTTC; CDR3: CASSQEYAGVQETQYF
D: NA; J: TRBJ2-3; V: TRBV15; size: once; DNA: TGTGCCACCAGCAGAGATGATGGGGCCCAGTACACAGATACGCAGTATTTT; CDR3: CATSRDDGAQYTDTQYF
D: NA; J: TRBJ1-1; V: TRBV3-1/TRBV3-2; size: NA; DNA: TGTGCCAGCAGCCAGCAGGGGACTGAAGCTTTCTTT; CDR3: CASSQQGTEAFF
D: NA; J: TRBJ1-1; V: TRBV5-4; size: few; DNA: TGTGCCAGCAGCTGGGACTCTAGGCCCACTGAAGCTTTCTTT; CDR3: CASSWDSRPTEAFF
D: NA; J: TRBJ2-2; V: TRBV19; size: NA; DNA: TGTGCCAGTAGTATGGTCTACCCCACCGGGGAGCTGTTTTTT; CDR3: CASSMVYPTGELFF
D: NA; J: TRBJ1-3; V: TRBV19; size: few; DNA: TGTGCCAGTATGACACAGGGAAACACCATATATTTT; CDR3: CASMTQGNTIYF
D: NA; J: TRBJ2-7; V: TRBV30; size: NA; DNA: TGTGCCTGGAGTTCGGGTAGAGCCTCCTACGAGCAGTACTTC; CDR3: CAWSSGRASYEQYF
D: TRBD1; J: TRBJ2-7; V: TRBV7-9; size: NA; DNA: TGTGCCAGCAGCTCGACAGGGGTAACTGGCGAGCAGTACTTC; CDR3: CASSSTGVTGEQYF
D: TRBD1; J: TRBJ1-2; V: TRBV9; size: few; DNA: TGTGCCAGCAGCGCCCGACCGGGACAGGGGGCTTCTGGCTACACCTTC; CDR3: CASSARPGQGASGYTF
D: NA; J: TRBJ2-2; V: TRBV5-1; size: NA; DNA: TGCGCCAGCAGCTTCCCGGGGGACACCGGGGAGCTGTTTTTT; CDR3: CASSFPGDTGELFF